Below, one T cell receptor beta chain is given with its context. Its antigen is undetermined. Sequenced by immunoSEQ multiplex PCR; TCRdb stores in-frame clones only, minus some. This sample carries about 250,000 clones, 60% to 75% of them seen once, and the ten largest clones take less than 20%. The V and J ends lost 4 bases and 0 bases respectively, with 7 bases between them. The V gene's germline CDR1 is GTSNPN and CDR2 SVGIG (reference sequence). The CDR3 runs 13 residues. The sample is drawn from a study of cytotoxic CD8 clonotypes in ibrutinib-treated CLL. Study at large: Among responders, about 25 were partial and 2 complete; after median roughly 70 months, approximately 15 stayed remitted and 12 progressed.

Study outcomes and limitations: At the start, clonality exceeded age-matched healthy donors and followed circulating CD8+ T-cell counts. Different sampling times were used for sustained-remission and progressing patients. Baseline levels were approached again at progression, after clonality had risen at ibrutinib response.

The genes are TRBV30 and TRBJ2-1; D remains unclear. Sequencing used PBMCs, obtained after 24 months of ibrutinib treatment. This sequence originates from a human donor with chronic lymphocytic leukemia. In DNA form, the CDR3 reads TGTGCCTGGATGTCGAGCTCCTACAATGAGCAGTTCTTC. It translates to CAWMSSSYNEQFF. Complete variable domain (other parts from reference TRBV30 and TRBJ2-1): SQTIHQWPATLVQPVGSPLSLECTVEGTSNPNLYWYRQAAGRGLQLLFYSVGIGQISSEVPQNLSASRPQDRQFILSSKKLLLSDSGFYLCAWMSSSYNEQFFGPGTRLTVL.